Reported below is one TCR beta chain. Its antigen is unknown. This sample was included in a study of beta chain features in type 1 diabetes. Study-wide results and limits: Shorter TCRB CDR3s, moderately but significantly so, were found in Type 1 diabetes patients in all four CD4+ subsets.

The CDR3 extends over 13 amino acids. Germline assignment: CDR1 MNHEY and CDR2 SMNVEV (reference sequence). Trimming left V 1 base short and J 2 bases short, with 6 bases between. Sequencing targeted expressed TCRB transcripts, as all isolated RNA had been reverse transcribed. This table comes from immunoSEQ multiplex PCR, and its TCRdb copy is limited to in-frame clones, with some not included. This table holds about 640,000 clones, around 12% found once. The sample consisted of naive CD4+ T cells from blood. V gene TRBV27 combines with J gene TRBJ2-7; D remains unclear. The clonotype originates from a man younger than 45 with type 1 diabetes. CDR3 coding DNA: TGTGCCAGCAGTTTATTGGCTGCCTACGAGCAGTACTTC. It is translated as CASSLLAAYEQYF.